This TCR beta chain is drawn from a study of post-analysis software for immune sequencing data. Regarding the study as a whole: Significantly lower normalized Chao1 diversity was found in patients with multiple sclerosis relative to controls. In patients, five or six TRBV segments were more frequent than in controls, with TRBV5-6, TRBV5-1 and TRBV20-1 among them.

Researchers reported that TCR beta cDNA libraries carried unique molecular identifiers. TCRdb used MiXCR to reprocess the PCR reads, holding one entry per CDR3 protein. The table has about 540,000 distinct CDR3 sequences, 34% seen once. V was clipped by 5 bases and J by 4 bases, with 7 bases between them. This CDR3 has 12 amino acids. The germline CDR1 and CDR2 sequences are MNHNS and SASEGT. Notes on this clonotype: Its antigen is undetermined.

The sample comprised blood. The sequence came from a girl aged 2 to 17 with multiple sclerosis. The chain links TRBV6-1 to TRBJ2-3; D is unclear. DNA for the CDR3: TGTGCCAGCAGTCCCATGCCAGATACGCAGTATTTT. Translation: CASSPMPDTQYF.